This TCR beta chain is from a study of PD-L1 blockade in urothelial cancer (dated by TCRdb to the late 2010s). Some background on the complete study: All patients started therapy in about 2014 and received atezolizumab 1,200 mg intravenously every 3 weeks. About 85% of the roughly 30 patients were males with bladder-origin urothelial cancer, and about 60% of the 29 reported a prior smoking history. Patients had an ECOG performance status of 0 or 1 and had received between 0 and 3 prior chemotherapy regimens. Blood samples were analyzed at two time points: 3 weeks after treatment start (second dose) and 6 weeks after treatment start. A median of around 150,000 T cells and 85,000 or so unique TCRs was obtained from blood samples, and a median clonality of roughly 0.074 was observed. Somatic, immune and clinical correlates of response to PD-L1 blockade with atezolizumab in urothelial cancer were the focus of an exploratory multi-omic analysis. Pretreatment tumor samples and matched peripheral blood, collected serially before and after atezolizumab treatment, underwent TCR sequencing. Durable clinical benefit was defined as a progression-free survival longer than 6 months, and TCR features were additionally tested against progression-free survival and overall survival. In the same patients who had TCR sequencing, pretreatment tumors also underwent whole exome sequencing and RNA sequencing. Several patients reached durable clinical benefit, while around 19 patients did not. Under 30 patients had pretreatment blood TCR-seq, some 25 had at least one posttreatment blood collection, and some 25 had tumor TCR-seq.

Broader findings and caveats from the paper: Because the sample size was small (n ≈ 27) and many exploratory analyses were performed, the results are intended to be hypothesis-generating. Improved progression-free and overall survival was associated with having pretreatment peripheral blood TCR clonality below the median. Patients with durable benefit showed greater expansion of tumor-associated TCR clones in peripheral blood 3 weeks after starting treatment (n ≈ 21, p = 0.022).

This clone has a handful of counts. Its binding antigen is unknown. Base qualities are missing; no much larger clone stands one base away. To estimate absolute template abundance from read counts, synthetic TCR analog templates were spiked into each PCR. The immunoSEQ assay was used to amplify TCRbeta CDR3 regions from genomic DNA with bias-controlled V and J gene primers. Sequencing of rearranged TCRbeta segments was performed at approximately 20X coverage. Processing in the source paper ran as follows. Clustering was used to correct sequencing errors, and CDR3s were annotated against IMGT to assign V, D and J genes. Out-of-frame and stop-codon sequences were excluded, and only productive TCRbeta rearrangements were used in downstream analyses. Clonality was calculated as one minus the Shannon entropy normalized by the log of the number of unique productive sequences. Fisher's exact test with Benjamini-Hochberg correction, at a threshold of adjusted p below 0.01, was used to find clones that differed between time points or between blood and tumor. TCRdb retrieved this table from immuneACCESS and kept in-frame rearrangements only. Not all clones are present; in checked studies, unresolved V genes account for under half, and no reason is known for the remainder. The DNA was the basis for D and trimming; V, J and clone size are from that table. In this sample the table shows 85,000 to 100,000 clones, over 75% of which occur a single time. In total, the top ten clones hold 2% to 2.5% of the sample.

The time point label of this sample denotes: pretreatment peripheral blood. A cohort of about 30 patients with locally advanced or metastatic urothelial carcinoma, treated at Memorial Sloan Kettering on a trial protocol, was included. Peripheral blood mononuclear cells were collected pretreatment and during treatment, at between 1 and 8 total time points per patient. The Qiagen DNeasy Blood extraction kit was used to purify genomic DNA from total PBMCs and tumor samples. PBMCs were collected pretreatment and during treatment, and were isolated and stored as previously described. The receptor's source is a man between 60 and 75 years old with urothelial cancer. The sample consisted of PBMCs, taken around atezolizumab (anti-PD-L1) treatment.

CDR3 loop: CASSGTANTGELFF. The sequenced DNA is TGCGCCAGCAGTGGGACAGCGAACACCGGGGAGCTGTTTTTT. In this chain, TRBV10-2 is recombined with TRBJ2-2; TRBD1 is a weak D gene call, 6 bases matching. Deletion took 4 bases off V and 0 bases off J, with a span of 6 bases between the germline ends. From the cysteine up to the phenylalanine, the CDR3 has a length of 14 residues. The DNA shown is the 42-base CDR3, in frame from base 1. For CDR1 and CDR2, the germline V gene lists WSHSY and SAAADI.